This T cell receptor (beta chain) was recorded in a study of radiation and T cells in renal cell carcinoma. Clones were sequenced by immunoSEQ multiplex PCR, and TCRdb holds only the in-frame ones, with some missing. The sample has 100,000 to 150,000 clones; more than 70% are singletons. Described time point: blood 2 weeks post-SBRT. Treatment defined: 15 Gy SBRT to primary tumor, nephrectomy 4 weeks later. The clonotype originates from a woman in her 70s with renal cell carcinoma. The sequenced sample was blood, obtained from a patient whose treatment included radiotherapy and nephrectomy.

Here the CDR3 DNA reads TGTGCCAGCTCACTCTCCGACTCCTACAATGAGCAGTTCTTC. Translating gives CASSLSDSYNEQFF. V and J are TRBV18 and TRBJ2-1, with no clear D. The CDR3 consists of 14 residues. V lost 4 bases to trimming and J lost 0 bases, with 7 bases between them. Germline CDR1 reads KGHSH; CDR2 reads LQKENI.